The 6 T cell receptor beta chains in this list originate from one sample, sequenced in a study of T-cell reconstitution after alpha-beta-depleted transplantation in children (dated by TCRdb to 2015 to 2016). Library generation was performed with PCR. TCRdb records Illumina HiSeq 2500 as the sequencer. To normalize quantification of the TCRbeta repertoire, the TCR libraries were built with molecular barcoding that relied on unique molecular identifiers. Clones were called with MiXCR by TCRdb after fastp trimmed the public reads at Q25, and only in-frame beta chains were retained. Every distinct CDR3 protein forms one entry, paired with its most common genes and DNA. In all, the sample holds around 580,000 distinct CDR3 sequences, and roughly 23% of those were seen once. The ten largest account for over 12% of the sample. The label giving this sample's treatment or condition can be read as: allogeneic hematopoietic cell transplantation with graft depleted of TCRalphabeta T cells and CD19 B cells.

Sequencing used PBMCs, mostly from graft donor cells, obtained 360 days after TCRalphabeta/CD19-depleted stem cell transplant. The receptors were gathered from a boy in the first two years of life who had a stem cell transplant for acute myeloid leukemia, so the T cells may come from the graft donor.

J is TRBJ2-7 and V is TRBV14, with 7 bases fitting TRBD2. The germline gives CDR1 SGHDN, CDR2 FVKESK. V lost 3 bases and J lost 1; bases outside the gene matches: 12. The CDR3 contains 17 residues. CDR3 sequence reads: CASSQDHSSGVSYEQYF. CDR3 DNA: TGTGCCAGCAGCCAGGACCACTCCAGCGGGGTTTCCTACGAGCAGTACTTC.

This clonotype was observed at least ten times. J is TRBJ2-5 and V is TRBV7-9; D remains unclear. V shed 7 bases and J shed 2 bases, with 11 bases lying between them. CDR3 size: 13 residues. Looked up from germline, CDR1 is SEHNR and CDR2 is FQNEAQ (reference sequence). The DNA of the CDR3 is TGTGCCAGCACTCTCGTGAGACAAGAGACCCAGTACTTC. It encodes CASTLVRQETQYF.

V is TRBV6-1 and J is TRBJ1-5, with D perhaps TRBD1 (6 bases). Germline V gene sequence: CDR1 MNHNS, CDR2 SASEGT. The CDR3 length is 17 residues. The germline V and J ends were trimmed by 6 bases and 2 bases, with 20 bases remaining between them. As DNA, the CDR3 is TGTGCCAGCAGAGAAACCGGGAGACAGGTACGCAATCAGCCCCAGCATTTT. Translation gives CASRETGRQVRNQPQHF.

This clonotype came up a few times. This chain joins TRBV20-1 and TRBJ1-2; TRBD1 matches at 9 bases. V dropped 4 bases and J dropped 3; count of bases not matched to a gene: 3. The CDR3 has 13 residues. Germline-derived CDR1 and CDR2 are DFQATT and SNEGSKA (reference sequence). Here the CDR3 reads CSAIQGADYGYTF. The DNA of the CDR3 is TGCAGTGCTATACAGGGGGCGGACTATGGCTACACCTTC.

At least ten counts were recorded for this clonotype. The chain has TRBV12-3 or TRBV12-4 and TRBJ2-3, with a tentative D call TRBD2 (5 bases). V lost 2 bases and J lost 2, with 8 bases in between. This CDR3 has 14 amino acids. DNA for the CDR3: TGTGCCAGCAGTTTACGGGGTCACACAGATACGCAGTATTTT. Its translation is CASSLRGHTDTQYF.

This clonotype has only one observation. Germline is not matched at one junction end, which may reflect a read error. This chain joins TRBV4-2 and TRBJ2-3; 9 nucleotides align to TRBD2. This CDR3 is built from 15 residues. Germline values: CDR1 LGHNA, CDR2 YNFKEQ. The CDR3 nucleotides are TGTGCCAGCAGCCCTCCGAGCGGGGGGAAAGATACGCACTATTTT. Translated: CASSPPSGGKDTHYF.